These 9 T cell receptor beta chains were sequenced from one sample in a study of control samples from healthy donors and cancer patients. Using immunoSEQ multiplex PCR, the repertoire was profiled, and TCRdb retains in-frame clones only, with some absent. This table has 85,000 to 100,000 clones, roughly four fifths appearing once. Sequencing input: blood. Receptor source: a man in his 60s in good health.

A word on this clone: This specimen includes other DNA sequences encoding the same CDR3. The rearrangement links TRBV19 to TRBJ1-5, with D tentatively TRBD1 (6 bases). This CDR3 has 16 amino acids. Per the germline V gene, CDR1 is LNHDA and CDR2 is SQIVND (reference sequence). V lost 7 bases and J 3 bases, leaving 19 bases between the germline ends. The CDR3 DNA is TGTGCCAGTATCGGGGGCCGGCTGGGGGACAATCAGCCCCAGCATTTT. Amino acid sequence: CASIGGRLGDNQPQHF.

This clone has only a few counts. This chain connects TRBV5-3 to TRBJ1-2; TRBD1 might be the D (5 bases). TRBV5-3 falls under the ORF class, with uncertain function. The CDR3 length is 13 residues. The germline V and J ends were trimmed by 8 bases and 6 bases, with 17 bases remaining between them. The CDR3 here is CARGTGTSHGYTF. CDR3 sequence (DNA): TGTGCCAGGGGGACCGGGACGAGTCATGGCTACACCTTC.

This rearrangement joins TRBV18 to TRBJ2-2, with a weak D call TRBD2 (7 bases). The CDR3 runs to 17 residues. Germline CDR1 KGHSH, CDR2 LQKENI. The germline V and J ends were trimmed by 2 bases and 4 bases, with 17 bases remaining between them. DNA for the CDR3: TGTGCCAGCTCACCAGCTGGGGGGGGCGTTTTCACCGGGGAGCTGTTTTTT. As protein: CASSPAGGGVFTGELFF.

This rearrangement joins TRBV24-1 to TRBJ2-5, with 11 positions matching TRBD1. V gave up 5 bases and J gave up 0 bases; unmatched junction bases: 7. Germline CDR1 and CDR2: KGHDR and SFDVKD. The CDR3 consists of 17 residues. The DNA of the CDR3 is TGTGCCACCAGTGCCAGGACAGGGGGCTCCTACCAAGAGACCCAGTACTTC. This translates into CATSARTGGSYQETQYF.

CDR3 coding DNA: TGTGCCAGCAGCTTCGGGACCACCCAGACAGATACGCAGTATTTT. Encoded protein: CASSFGTTQTDTQYF. The chain is built from TRBV28 and TRBJ2-3, with D possibly called TRBD1 or TRBD2 (5 bases each). Deletions cut 6 bases from V and 3 bases from J, with 16 bases between. Germline values: CDR1 MDHEN, CDR2 SYDVKM. The CDR3 is made up of 15 amino acids.

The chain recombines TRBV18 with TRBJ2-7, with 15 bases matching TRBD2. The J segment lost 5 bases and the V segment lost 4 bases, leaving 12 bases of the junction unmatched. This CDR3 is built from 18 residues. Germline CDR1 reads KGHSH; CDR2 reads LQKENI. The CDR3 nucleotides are TGTGCCAGCTCACTTACTACCCTAGGACTAGCGGGAGGGCACGAGCAGTACTTC. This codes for CASSLTTLGLAGGHEQYF.

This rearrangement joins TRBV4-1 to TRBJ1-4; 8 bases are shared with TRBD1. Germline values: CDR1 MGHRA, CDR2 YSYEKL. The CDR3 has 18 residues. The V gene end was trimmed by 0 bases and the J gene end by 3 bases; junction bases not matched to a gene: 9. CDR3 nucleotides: TGCGCCAGCAGCCAAGATTTGTCCAGGGGGCTGTCTAATGAAAAACTGTTTTTT. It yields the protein CASSQDLSRGLSNEKLFF.

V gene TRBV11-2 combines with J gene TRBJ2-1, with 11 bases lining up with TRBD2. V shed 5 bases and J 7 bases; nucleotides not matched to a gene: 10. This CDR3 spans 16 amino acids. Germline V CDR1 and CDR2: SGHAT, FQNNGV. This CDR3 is CASSRISGRAGNEQFF. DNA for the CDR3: TGTGCCAGCAGCCGCATTAGCGGGAGGGCAGGAAATGAGCAGTTCTTC. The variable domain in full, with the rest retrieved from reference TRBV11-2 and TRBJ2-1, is EAGVAQSPRYKIIEKRQSVAFWCNPISGHATLYWYQQILGQGPKLLIQFQNNGVVDDSQLPKDRFSAERLKGVDSTLKIQPAKLEDSAVYLCASSRISGRAGNEQFFGPGTRLTVL.

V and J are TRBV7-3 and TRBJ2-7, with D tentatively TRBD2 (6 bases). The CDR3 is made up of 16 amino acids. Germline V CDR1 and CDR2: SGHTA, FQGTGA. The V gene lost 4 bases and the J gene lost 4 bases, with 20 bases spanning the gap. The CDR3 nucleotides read TGTGCCAGCAGCTCCCGGGACTCGGGAACCGGGTACGAGCAGTACTTC. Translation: CASSSRDSGTGYEQYF.